Described below is a single T cell receptor (beta chain) sequence and its context. Antigen specificity is unknown. The repertoire was sequenced with immunoSEQ multiplex PCR; TCRdb's copy has only in-frame clones and lacks some. This table holds roughly 18,000 clones, less than 85% found once. The data derive from a study of T cells after posttransplantation cyclophosphamide. This related bone marrow graft donor gave peripheral blood on the day of marrow donation. Findings and caveats of the study: Skin or GI-infiltrating T cells shared few TRB sequences with blood. Donor CD8+ memory clones often dominated recipient blood repertoires at later times. After PTCy, TRB diversity resembled that of CNI/methotrexate controls.

The sample comprised memory CD4+ T cells sorted from blood. This clonotype was obtained from a man aged 25-40 years in good health and a related stem cell transplant donor.

The CDR3: CASSLYTGTGASNQPQHF. The CDR3 nucleotides are TGTGCCAGCAGTTTGTATACCGGGACAGGGGCATCCAATCAGCCCCAGCATTTT. The V call is TRBV27, the J call TRBJ1-5, with 10 positions matching TRBD1. Germline CDR1 is MNHEY and CDR2 is SMNVEV (reference sequence). Unmatched junction bases numbered 11, after V lost 3 bases and J lost 3 bases. This CDR3 comprises 18 residues.